A selection of T cell receptor beta chains follows, all from one sample in a study of blood T cell repertoires in COVID-19. Produced via immunoSEQ multiplex PCR; TCRdb's table is partial and in-frame only. The sample contains more than 300,000 clones, roughly 90% of which appear only once. Sequencing used peripheral blood. The source of these receptors is a young man who had recovered from COVID-19. Each CDR3 is given with its conserved first and last residue. D genes are given only for firm matches. Some rows mark clone size as missing; the rest say once, few, many or name a class of expanded clone.

>TRBJ2-2|.|TRBD2|TRBV10-2
TGCGCCAGCAGCTTTAGCGGGAGAGGTAACGGAGAGCTGTTTTTT
CASSFSGRGNGELFF
>TRBJ1-2|.|TRBD1|TRBV6-6
TGTGCCAGCAGTATGGACAGGGGCGGAATGTACACCTTC
CASSMDRGGMYTF
>TRBJ1-5|.|TRBD1|TRBV24-1
TGTGCCACCAGTCCCACAGGGGGCTGGGATCAGCCCCAGCATTTT
CATSPTGGWDQPQHF
>TRBJ1-4|.|.|TRBV2
TGTGCCAGCAGTGAACAGGTGTGGAGGGATGAAAAACTGTTTTTT
CASSEQVWRDEKLFF
>TRBJ2-3|.|.|TRBV27
TGTGCCAGCAGTTCCTTTAGCACAGATACGCAGTATTTT
CASSSFSTDTQYF
>TRBJ2-5|.|.|TRBV5-4
TGTGCCAGCAGCTTGTTGGGCGGGGAGACCCAGTACTTC
CASSLLGGETQYF
>TRBJ1-4|.|TRBD1|TRBV27
TGTGCCAGCAGGACAGGGACAGGCGTTGAAAAACTGTTTTTT
CASRTGTGVEKLFF
>TRBJ2-2|.|.|TRBV7-8
TGTGCCAGCAGCTTATCAGCAGGACATCTCACCGGGGAGCTGTTTTTT
CASSLSAGHLTGELFF
>TRBJ2-7|.|.|TRBV19
TGTGCCAGTAGTATCTCACTGGACAGTTACTACGAGCAGTACTTC
CASSISLDSYYEQYF
>TRBJ1-4|once|TRBD1|TRBV5-6
TGTGCCAGCAGCTCTGGACAGGGTTACGATGAAAAACTGTTTTTT
CASSSGQGYDEKLFF
>TRBJ2-7|once|.|TRBV7-2
TGTGCCAGCAGCTTAGGGAGGGAAACCTACGAGCAGTACTTC
CASSLGRETYEQYF
>TRBJ1-2|.|TRBD1|TRBV7-2
TGTGCCAGCAGCCCACGGGACAGTTACTATGGCTACACCTTC
CASSPRDSYYGYTF
>TRBJ2-2|.|.|TRBV18
TGTGCCAGCTCACCACCGGGGGGGAACACCGGGGAGCTGTTTTTT
CASSPPGGNTGELFF
>TRBJ2-5|.|TRBD1|TRBV7-9
TGTGCCAGCAGCTGGACAGGGAGCTTCGGGGATAAGTACTTC
CASSWTGSFGDKYF
>TRBJ2-3|once|TRBD2|TRBV18
TGTGCCAGCTCATCCCGGACTAGTCTAGGCGCAGATACGCAGTATTTT
CASSSRTSLGADTQYF
>TRBJ1-2|.|.|TRBV6-5
TGTGCCAGCAGTTCCCCGGGTTATGGCTACACCTTC
CASSSPGYGYTF
>TRBJ2-7|.|TRBD1|TRBV5-4
TGTGCCAGCAGCCCCCCGGGACAGGGGGCCTACGAGCAGTACTTC
CASSPPGQGAYEQYF
>TRBJ2-1|once|.|TRBV9
TGTGCCAGCAGCGTAGATGGACGGGAGTACAATGAGCAGTTCTTC
CASSVDGREYNEQFF
>TRBJ1-6|.|.|TRBV6-1
TGTGCCAGCAGTGTAACTCGGACAGCCAACCACCTGTATAATTCACCCCTCCACTTT
CASSVTRTANHLYNSPLHF
>TRBJ2-3|.|.|TRBV6-5
TGTGCCAGCAGTCCACAGGGTTTTTCCACAGATACGCAGTATTTT
CASSPQGFSTDTQYF
>TRBJ2-5|.|TRBD1|TRBV6-5
TGTGCCAGCCGGTCAGGGGGTCTGGAGACCCAGTACTTC
CASRSGGLETQYF
>TRBJ2-7|once|.|TRBV14
TGTGCCAGCAGCCCCGGGGTAGGCGGCTACGAGCAGTACTTC
CASSPGVGGYEQYF
>TRBJ2-2|once|TRBD2|TRBV9
TGTGCCAGCAGCAGGACTAGCGGGAGCCTGGGGGGGTACACCGGGGAGCTGTTTTTT
CASSRTSGSLGGYTGELFF
>TRBJ1-2|.|.|TRBV9
TGTGCCAGCAGCGTAGGCAGCTATGGCTACACCTTC
CASSVGSYGYTF
>TRBJ1-2|.|TRBD1|TRBV3-1/TRBV3-2
TGTGCCAGCAGCCAATCCCCACAGGGGATCTATGGCTACACCTTC
CASSQSPQGIYGYTF
>TRBJ1-2|.|.|TRBV12-3/TRBV12-4
TGTGCCAGCAGTCCCTCCCCCTATGGCTACACCTTC
CASSPSPYGYTF
>TRBJ2-1|.|.|TRBV9
TGTGCCAGCAGTACCGGGGTGAGCTCCTACAATGAGCAGTTCTTC
CASSTGVSSYNEQFF
>TRBJ2-2|.|.|TRBV7-6
TGTGCCAGCAGCTCCAGGGGACCCCTCACCGGGGAGCTGTTTTTT
CASSSRGPLTGELFF
>TRBJ2-7|.|TRBD1|TRBV7-9
TGTGCCAGCAGCCGCCCGGGACAGGGCCCTTTGAGTGAGTACTTC
CASSRPGQGPLSEYF
>TRBJ1-1|.|.|TRBV29-1
TGCAGCGTTGAGGGGCGGCGGACTGAAGCTTTCTTT
CSVEGRRTEAFF
>TRBJ1-6|.|TRBD1|TRBV7-3
TGTGCCAGCAGCTTAGGGACAGGGGGTTCACCCCTCCACTTT
CASSLGTGGSPLHF
>TRBJ2-1|once|.|TRBV18
TGTGCCAGCTCACTGAGCTCCTACAATGAGCAGTTCTTC
CASSLSSYNEQFF
>TRBJ2-7|.|.|TRBV21-1
TGTGCCAGCAGCAAAGTACACCCGGGGGAGCAGTACTTC
CASSKVHPGEQYF
>TRBJ2-5|.|TRBD2|TRBV6-5
TGTGCCAGCATGACTAGCGCCCAAGAGACCCAGTACTTC
CASMTSAQETQYF
>TRBJ1-2|.|TRBD1|TRBV29-1
TGCAGCGTTGAAGATCTAACAGGGGGCGTCTATGGCTACACCTTC
CSVEDLTGGVYGYTF
>TRBJ1-2|.|.|TRBV9
TGTGCCAGCAGCGTGGGGGGTAACTATGGCTACACCTTC
CASSVGGNYGYTF
>TRBJ2-3|.|.|TRBV27
TGTGCCAGCAGTTTATTCGCGGGGCGGGTAGGGACAGATACGCAGTATTTT
CASSLFAGRVGTDTQYF
>TRBJ2-7|.|.|TRBV25-1
TGTGCCAGCAGTGAGGGGGGAGCCTACGAGCAGTACTTC
CASSEGGAYEQYF
>TRBJ2-7|once|.|TRBV18
TGTGCCAGCTCACCACCGACCGGAGGACTTGGAAACAACGAGCAGTACTTC
CASSPPTGGLGNNEQYF
>TRBJ1-5|.|.|TRBV4-3
TGCGCCAGCAGCCAAGAGAGGGGGAATCAGCCCCAGCATTTT
CASSQERGNQPQHF
>TRBJ1-4|.|.|TRBV9
TGTGCCAGCAGCGTAGAAGGTGGGCACCCCTTTGAAAAACTGTTTTTT
CASSVEGGHPFEKLFF
>TRBJ1-2|.|.|TRBV6-2/TRBV6-3
TGTGCCAGCAGTTACGACGGAGCAGGGGTACCTGGCTACACCTTC
CASSYDGAGVPGYTF
>TRBJ2-1|.|TRBD2|TRBV5-1
TGCGCCAGCAGCCTCCTGGGTCTAGCGGGAGCAGTTGAGCAGTTCTTC
CASSLLGLAGAVEQFF
>TRBJ2-1|once|TRBD2|TRBV7-2
TGTGCCAGCAGCCCCTCTCGGACTAGCGGGGGGTCCCACAATGAGCAGTTCTTC
CASSPSRTSGGSHNEQFF